This entry features one TCR beta chain sequence. This sample is part of a study of blood T cell repertoires in COVID-19. Data came from immunoSEQ multiplex PCR; TCRdb stores just in-frame clones and leaves some out. The sample yields 84,000 or so clones, about 80% seen once. The CDR3 consists of 12 residues. With 5 bases clipped from V and 8 bases from J, the junction kept 4 bases outside the gene matches. CDR1 is MNHNY, CDR2 SVGAGI, per germline (reference sequence). The specimen was peripheral blood. The receptor's source is a woman of 80 years or more with acute or convalescent COVID-19. The chain is built from TRBV6-6 and TRBJ1-1; 8 nucleotides align to TRBD1. CDR3 amino acids: CASSQQGEEAFF. The DNA for the CDR3 is TGTGCCAGCAGTCAACAGGGGGAGGAAGCTTTCTTT.